This T cell receptor (beta chain) was documented in a study of Ad26.COV2.S vaccination and SARS-CoV-2 variants. Treatment specified: roughly 20 received Ad26.COV2.S at low or high dose, single or two shots; about 5 received placebo; per-sample allocation not given. Specimen acquisition occurred on day 63 following the initial vaccine or placebo injection. Within Boston, the person who donated was an adult of 18-55 years. Assay used: immunoSEQ multiplex PCR; TCRdb lists only in-frame clones, some missing. The sample lists 300,000 to 350,000 clones; about 87% were seen once. The CDR3 extends over 15 amino acids. The V gene lost 1 base and the J gene lost 0 bases, with 9 bases spanning the gap. Germline assignment: CDR1 SGHTA and CDR2 FQGNSA.

Material: peripheral blood, obtained in a trial of Ad26.COV2.S vaccine versus placebo. This TCR was sampled from a person aged 18 to 65 who received the Ad26.COV2.S COVID-19 vaccine or a placebo. The V and J genes are TRBV7-2 and TRBJ1-1; D unresolved. CDR3 in amino acids: CASSLEGSVNTEAFF. The CDR3 DNA reads TGTGCCAGCAGCTTAGAAGGGTCAGTGAACACTGAAGCTTTCTTT.